Shown below are 19 T cell receptor beta chains from a single sample sequenced in a study of OX40 agonist ivuxolimab in advanced cancers. Sequencing was performed with immunoSEQ multiplex PCR; in TCRdb, only in-frame clones are kept and a portion is missing. The sample gives about 94,000 clones, approximately 93% of which show up once; about 0.18% is in the top ten. The source was CD4+ or CD8+ T cells sorted from blood, collected in a trial of the OX40 agonist ivuxolimab. Every receptor here comes from an adult with an advanced solid tumor such as melanoma, head and neck, liver or kidney cancer.

The chain joins TRBV9 to TRBJ2-5; D is possibly TRBD1 or TRBD2 (6 bases each). Looked up from germline, CDR1 is SGDLS and CDR2 is YYNGEE. The germline V and J ends were trimmed by 1 base and 2 bases, with 12 bases remaining between them. This CDR3 contains 15 residues. The CDR3 DNA follows: TGTGCCAGCAGCGTAATGGAGGGACAACAAGAGACCCAGTACTTC. Its translation is CASSVMEGQQETQYF.

The V gene is TRBV5-4, the J gene TRBJ2-7, with TRBD1 identical over 8 bases. Germline-derived CDR1 and CDR2 are SGHNT and YYREEE (reference sequence). V trimming: 2 bases; J trimming: 2 bases; junction bases outside the gene matches: 3. The CDR3 loop spans 14 amino acids. The CDR3 loop is CASSFAGGPYEQYF. The DNA for the CDR3 is TGTGCCAGCAGCTTTGCAGGGGGCCCCTACGAGCAGTACTTC.

This chain connects TRBV4-1 to TRBJ2-1; the match to TRBD2 covers 13 bases. There are 19 residues in the CDR3. Trimming at V came to 0 bases and at J to 5 bases, leaving 10 bases not matched to a gene. Germline V CDR1 and CDR2: MGHRA, YSYEKL. This CDR3 reads CASSQDLGLAGYRDNEQFF. Here the CDR3 DNA reads TGCGCCAGCAGCCAAGATCTGGGACTAGCGGGGTATAGAGACAATGAGCAGTTCTTC.

The chain links TRBV10-3 to TRBJ2-3; 10 positions agree with TRBD1. The germline gives CDR1 ENHRY, CDR2 SYGVKD. With 7 bases clipped from V and 6 bases from J, the junction kept 4 bases outside the gene matches. This CDR3 comprises 13 residues. The CDR3 reads CAITGQGGDTQYF. In DNA, the CDR3 is TGTGCCATCACCGGACAGGGGGGGGATACGCAGTATTTT.

The genes are TRBV25-1 and TRBJ1-1, with a tentative D call TRBD1 (5 bases). There are 14 residues in the CDR3. Germline-derived CDR1 and CDR2 are MGHDK and SYGVNS. The germline V and J ends were trimmed by 4 bases and 0 bases, with 9 bases remaining between them. The CDR3 spells CASSAPGLNTEAFF. The CDR3 DNA reads as TGTGCCAGCAGTGCCCCAGGGCTGAACACTGAAGCTTTCTTT. The whole variable domain, filled in from reference TRBV25-1 and TRBJ1-1, reads EADIYQTPRYLVIGTGKKITLECSQTMGHDKMYWYQQDPGMELHLIHYSYGVNSTEKGDLSSESTVSRIRTEHFPLTLESARPSHTSQYLCASSAPGLNTEAFFGQGTRLTVV.

The rearrangement uses TRBV7-7 and TRBJ1-2; 10 bases match TRBD1. Germline trimming cut 0 bases from V and 7 bases from J; bases unmatched to any gene: 14. This CDR3 is 18 amino acids long. CDR1 is SSHAT, CDR2 FNYEAQ, per germline (reference sequence). The CDR3 loop reads CASSLAEGSMDRGSGYTF. In DNA form, the CDR3 reads TGTGCCAGCAGCTTAGCAGAGGGTTCCATGGACAGGGGGAGTGGCTACACCTTC.

The rearrangement links TRBV14 to TRBJ2-3; TRBD2 agrees at 7 bases. V trimming: 2 bases; J trimming: 0 bases; junction bases outside the gene matches: 5. Germline assignment: CDR1 SGHDN and CDR2 FVKESK. This CDR3 spans 16 amino acids. The chain's CDR3 is CASSQLTSVSTDTQYF. CDR3 bases: TGTGCCAGCAGCCAACTAACTAGCGTAAGCACAGATACGCAGTATTTT.

This clone was detected once. The V gene is TRBV6-1, the J gene TRBJ1-5; D not resolved. Trimming pared 7 bases from V and 9 bases from J, leaving 16 bases between. Germline values: CDR1 MNHNS, CDR2 SASEGT. The CDR3 covers 13 residues. This chain's CDR3 is CASTLDPGPPQHF. The CDR3 DNA follows: TGTGCCAGCACCTTGGATCCAGGACCGCCCCAGCATTTT.

In nucleotides, the CDR3 is TGCAGCGTTGGGCACAGAAGCAATCAGCCCCAGCATTTT. It is translated as CSVGHRSNQPQHF. The chain carries TRBV29-1 and TRBJ1-5; D uncertain. Trimming cost V 4 bases and J 1 base, with 8 bases left between them. CDR3 size: 13 residues. Germline V gene data show CDR1 as SQVTM and CDR2 as ANQGSEA.

V gene TRBV5-1 combines with J gene TRBJ2-1; tentatively, D is TRBD1 or TRBD2 (6 bases each). The CDR3 length is 16 residues. CDR1 SGHRS and CDR2 YFSETQ come from the germline V gene. Trimming cost V 4 bases and J 4 bases, with 18 bases left between them. The CDR3 spells CASSLNVGGRYNEQFF. CDR3 DNA sequence: TGCGCCAGCAGCCTTAATGTAGGGGGGAGGTACAATGAGCAGTTCTTC.

This chain connects TRBV11-1 to TRBJ1-1; D gene unclear. The V end lost 0 bases, the J end lost 5 bases, and 10 bases lay between the germline ends. In germline, CDR1 is SGHAT, CDR2 FQDESV (reference sequence). This CDR3 has 14 residues. CDR3 sequence reads: CASSLASGVTEAFF. The CDR3 DNA reads TGTGCCAGCAGCTTAGCGAGCGGGGTTACTGAAGCTTTCTTT.

This clone occurred once. V is TRBV4-2 and J is TRBJ2-1; TRBD2 aligns across 13 bases. The CDR3 spans 17 residues. J lost 7 bases, V lost 2 bases, and 8 bases had no gene match. Germline V gene data show CDR1 as LGHNA and CDR2 as YNFKEQ. For the CDR3, the DNA is TGTGCCAGCAGCCAACTATGGACTAGCGGGAGAAGAAATGAGCAGTTCTTC. This translates into CASSQLWTSGRRNEQFF.

Only one count was recorded for this clone. The chain has TRBV7-3 and TRBJ2-3; unclear D gene. V was clipped by 5 bases and J by 0 bases, with 15 bases between them. The CDR3 is 16 residues long. Germline V gene lookup returns CDR1 SGHTA and CDR2 FQGTGA. The CDR3 is CASSPLVQTSTDTQYF. The CDR3, as DNA: TGTGCCAGCAGCCCTTTGGTCCAGACTAGCACAGATACGCAGTATTTT. The full variable domain, in which reference TRBV7-3 and TRBJ2-3 provide the parts outside the CDR3, is GAGVSQTPSNKVTEKGKYVELRCDPISGHTALYWYRQSLGQGPEFLIYFQGTGAADDSGLPNDRFFAVRPEGSVSTLKIQRTERGDSAVYLCASSPLVQTSTDTQYFGPGTRLTVL.

This chain links TRBV15 with TRBJ2-2; 10 bases line up with TRBD1. Germline V gene lookup returns CDR1 LNHNV and CDR2 YYDKDF (reference sequence). The CDR3 spans 16 residues. J was trimmed by 3 bases and V by 3 bases; bases with no gene match: 4. The CDR3 DNA sequence: TGTGCCACCAGCAGGAGGACAGGGGGTTACACCGGGGAGCTGTTTTTT. Translated: CATSRRTGGYTGELFF.

J is TRBJ2-1 and V is TRBV27; D may correspond to TRBD1 or TRBD2 (5 bases each). The germline V gene has CDR1 MNHEY and CDR2 SMNVEV (reference sequence). The ends were cut back, 0 bases at V and 6 bases at J, with 12 bases in the middle. CDR3 length equals 15 residues. CDR3 protein: CASSLSRDLPNEQFF. CDR3 nucleotides: TGTGCCAGCAGTTTATCCCGGGACCTCCCCAATGAGCAGTTCTTC.

The genes are TRBV7-6 and TRBJ2-7; D perhaps matches TRBD2 (6 bases). Trimming shortened V by 5 bases and J by 4 bases, and 21 bases separated the two germline ends. Per germline, CDR1 SGHVS and CDR2 FNYEAQ. The CDR3 has 16 amino acids. The CDR3 is CASSPVREYPPYEQYF. In DNA, the CDR3 is TGTGCCAGCAGCCCGGTCCGGGAGTACCCTCCTTACGAGCAGTACTTC.

V usage is TRBV7-2 and J usage is TRBJ2-1; TRBD1 aligns across 10 bases. The CDR3 is 16 amino acids. V lost 3 bases and J lost 4; bases outside the gene matches: 6. Per the germline V gene, CDR1 is SGHTA and CDR2 is FQGNSA. CDR3 sequence reads: CASSFAGTGVYNEQFF. The CDR3 nucleotides are TGTGCCAGCAGCTTTGCCGGGACAGGGGTGTACAATGAGCAGTTCTTC.

The chain couples TRBV18 to TRBJ1-5; 8 bases fit TRBD1. The CDR3 extends over 16 amino acids. Germline CDR1 reads KGHSH; CDR2 reads LQKENI. V trimming: 6 bases; J trimming: 3 bases; junction bases outside the gene matches: 10. CDR3 region: CASSLGTGAYNQPQHF. The DNA of the CDR3 is TGTGCCAGCTCCCTGGGGACAGGAGCCTACAATCAGCCCCAGCATTTT. Filled out from reference TRBV18 and TRBJ1-5, the complete variable domain reads NAGVMQNPRHLVRRRGQEARLRCSPMKGHSHVYWYRQLPEEGLKFMVYLQKENIIDESGMPKERFSAEFPKEGPSILRIQQVVRGDSAAYFCASSLGTGAYNQPQHFGDGTRLSIL.

In this sample, this clone turned up once. The rearrangement links TRBV7-7 to TRBJ2-2; possibly TRBD2 for D (5 bases). This CDR3 has 15 amino acids. V lost 5 bases, J lost 6 bases, and 16 bases lay in between. Germline CDR1 SSHAT, CDR2 FNYEAQ (reference sequence). The DNA for the CDR3 is TGTGCCAGCAGCCTCCACCTATCCGGGGCCGGGGAGCTGTTTTTT. Translated: CASSLHLSGAGELFF.